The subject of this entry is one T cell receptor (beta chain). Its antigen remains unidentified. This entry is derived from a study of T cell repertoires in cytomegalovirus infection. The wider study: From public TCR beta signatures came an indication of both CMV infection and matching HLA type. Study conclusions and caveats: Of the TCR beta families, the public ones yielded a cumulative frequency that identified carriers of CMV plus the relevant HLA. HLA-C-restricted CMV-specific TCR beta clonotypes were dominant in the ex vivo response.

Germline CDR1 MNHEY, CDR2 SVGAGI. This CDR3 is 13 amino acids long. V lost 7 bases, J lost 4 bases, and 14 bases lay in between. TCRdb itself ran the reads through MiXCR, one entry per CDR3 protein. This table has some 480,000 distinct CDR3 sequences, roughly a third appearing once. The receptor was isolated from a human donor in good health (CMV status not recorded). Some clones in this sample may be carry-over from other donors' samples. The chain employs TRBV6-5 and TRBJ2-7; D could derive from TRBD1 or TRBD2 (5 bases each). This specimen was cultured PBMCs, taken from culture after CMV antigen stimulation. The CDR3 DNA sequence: TGTGCCAGCACCCTGGGGGTCGGGTACGAGCAGTACTTC. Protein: CASTLGVGYEQYF.